The T cell receptor (beta chain) described here comes from a study of graft-versus-host responses after intestinal transplantation (dated by TCRdb to the early 2020s). About the study as a whole: Recipients received multivisceral, liver-intestinal, or isolated intestinal transplants. Alloreactive clones were identified by sequencing pre-transplant mixed lymphocyte reaction products and comparing these products with unstimulated pre-transplant donor and recipient T cells. A peak of at least 4% donor T cells among recipient peripheral blood mononuclear cells was the definition used for donor T cell macrochimerism. Graft-versus-host and host-versus-graft alloreactive T cell clones were tracked in the graft, circulation and bone marrow after intestinal transplantation using bulk TCR-beta CDR3 sequencing. A cohort of some 24 intestinal transplant recipients, including one retransplant, was enrolled, and a few patients lacking pretransplant specimens were excluded. Rather than being sequenced by the commercial service, samples from three later patients were sequenced in-house on an Illumina MiSeq and processed with MiXCR. Every recipient was given anti-thymocyte globulin induction, followed by about 3 years of maintenance tacrolimus and steroids. What the work shows at the level of the full study, not this receptor alone: In the allografts of patients with donor T cell macrochimerism, GvH to HvG T cell clonal ratios were high. The conclusions were limited by the relatively low number and heterogeneity of the intestinal transplant patients. GvH clones were detected in recipient bone marrow, and some appeared earlier in ileal mucosa or blood, consistent with an intestinal mucosal origin. Early after transplant, declines in HvG clones were associated with peak levels of circulating GvH clones.

Comments on this clone: The target of this receptor is not known. Base qualities are not provided; no much larger clone lies one nucleotide away.

The library relied on the immunoSEQ multiplex PCR assay. For most patients, genomic DNA was isolated with the Qiagen DNeasy Blood and Tissue Kit and shipped frozen to Adaptive Biotechnologies for TCR sequencing. High-throughput TCR-beta CDR3 sequencing of genomic DNA from most patients was performed by Adaptive Biotechnologies. The paper's processing steps were these. Adaptive's ImmunoSEQ software was the source of the TCR sequencing data for over 15 patients, while three other patients were processed with MiXCR and VDJtools. CD4 versus CD8 sorting errors were corrected by removing sequences found in both subsets at a frequency ratio below 5:1. Because the origin of CDR3 nucleotide sequences shared between donor and recipient could not be assigned, those sequences were removed. At least 2-fold expansion over unstimulated cells and a minimum CFSE-low frequency of 0.002% (template counts) or 0.001% (read counts) were required for clones to be classified as alloreactive. Mappable clones were those detected in sequenced pre-transplant spleen, lymph node, or MLR CFSE-low populations of the donor or recipient. The cumulative frequency of alloreactive clones was calculated as a percentage of all sequences, weighted by copy number. In its TCRdb copy, this immuneACCESS table keeps in-frame sequences only and misses some clones. Where compared with another copy, unresolved V genes explain less than half of these, and the others have no known cause. The V and J calls and clone size were taken over from that table, and D and trimming were inferred from the DNA. This sample holds some 140,000 clones; 90% to 95% were observed only once. The biggest ten clones account for over 0.15% of the sample.

Per the publication, the time point label means: cells obtained before transplantation from donor or recipient. CD3+CD4+ and CD3+CD8+ populations were FACS-sorted from unstimulated pre-transplant donor and recipient cells taken from spleen or lymph nodes. The origin of this receptor is a human donor who received an intestinal transplant. Sequencing was performed on unstimulated CD4+ T cells sorted from spleen or lymph node cells, taken before intestinal transplant.

The DNA sequence is given as TGTGCCAGCAGCGCCCGCCCCGCCTACAATGAGCAGTTCTTC. Translated, this is CASSARPAYNEQFF. The V and J segments used are TRBV9 and TRBJ2-1, with the D gene not confidently named. Spanning cysteine to phenylalanine, the CDR3 consists of 14 amino acids. Just CDR3 DNA is preserved here, 42 bases in frame from base 1. The V and J ends are trimmed by 3 bases and 2 bases, leaving 9 bases between them. Reading the germline V gene gives CDR1 SGDLS and CDR2 YYNGEE. Extended through the reference TRBV9 and TRBJ2-1 proteins, this CDR3 yields the full variable domain: DSGVTQTPKHLITATGQRVTLRCSPRSGDLSVYWYQQSLDQGLQFLIQYYNGEERAKGNILERFSAQQFPDLHSELNLSSLELGDSALYFCASSARPAYNEQFFGPGTRLTVL.